The 27 T cell receptor beta chains presented below share a single source sample, sequenced in a study of T-cell reconstitution after alpha-beta-depleted transplantation in children. TCRbeta library construction was performed incorporating unique molecular identifiers. TCRdb reprocessed the PCR reads via MiXCR and lists one record per CDR3 protein. The sample holds approximately 270,000 distinct CDR3 sequences, nearly 10% seen once. The sequenced sample was PBMCs from the stem cell graft donor, obtained from the stem cell graft. The source is a human donor who donated a stem cell graft to a child with SCID.

This clonotype has at least ten counts. V is TRBV11-2 and J is TRBJ2-3; 13 nucleotides line up with TRBD2. The CDR3 has 18 amino acids. The ends lost 5 bases at V and 1 base at J; junction bases unmatched: 9. The germline gives CDR1 SGHAT, CDR2 FQNNGV. The CDR3 loop reads CASSPGTSGALGTDTQYF. DNA of the CDR3: TGTGCCAGCAGCCCCGGGACTAGCGGGGCCCTTGGCACAGATACGCAGTATTTT.

The chain uses TRBV7-9 and TRBJ2-3, with D perhaps matching TRBD1 or TRBD2 (6 bases each). CDR1 SEHNR and CDR2 FQNEAQ come from the germline V gene (reference sequence). The CDR3 runs to 14 residues. The V end was cut by 7 bases, the J end by 6 bases, with 17 bases between. CDR3 region: CASTPARGPDTQYF. DNA for the CDR3: TGTGCCAGCACTCCTGCTCGGGGGCCCGATACGCAGTATTTT.

A few counts support this clonotype. DNA of the CDR3: TGTGCCAGCAGCCGAGATGAGGGGTCAGAGACCCAGTACTTC. Its translation: CASSRDEGSETQYF. The chain has TRBV12-3 or TRBV12-4 and TRBJ2-5; perhaps D is TRBD1 or TRBD2 (5 bases each). V was clipped by 6 bases and J by 4 bases, with 15 bases between them. The length of the CDR3 is 14 residues.

The V call is TRBV18, the J call TRBJ1-1; D not resolved. V was shortened by 6 bases and J by 4 bases, with 18 bases between the two germline ends. This CDR3 contains 15 residues. Germline-derived CDR1 and CDR2 are KGHSH and LQKENI. This CDR3 reads CASSSKDFLGTEAFF. The CDR3 DNA reads as TGTGCCAGCTCGTCAAAGGACTTTCTGGGCACTGAAGCTTTCTTT.

This clonotype showed up many times. This rearrangement joins TRBV5-1 to TRBJ2-5; D is perhaps TRBD1 (5 bases). The V gene's germline CDR1 is SGHRS and CDR2 YFSETQ. V was pared by 6 bases and J by 4 bases, with 10 bases between. This CDR3 has 12 residues. The CDR3 spells CASTLDRETQYF. CDR3 in DNA: TGCGCCAGCACGTTAGACAGAGAGACCCAGTACTTC.

This chain joins TRBV6-4 and TRBJ2-3, with a weak D call TRBD1 (6 bases). The CDR3 covers 14 residues. The V gene's germline CDR1 is MRHNA and CDR2 SNTAGT. V was cut by 2 bases and J by 6 bases, with 12 bases left in between. The CDR3 sequence is CASSDPDRSDTQYF. The CDR3 nucleotides read TGTGCCAGCAGTGACCCCGACAGGAGCGATACGCAGTATTTT.

This clonotype has only a few counts. V and J are TRBV7-9 and TRBJ2-7, with D unclear. This CDR3 spans 14 amino acids. V shed 3 bases and J shed 5 bases, with 14 bases lying between them. The germline CDR1 and CDR2 sequences are SEHNR and FQNEAQ (reference sequence). The CDR3 DNA follows: TGTGCCAGCAGCTTCGTGCAGTTGAATGACGAGCAGTACTTC. The encoded protein is CASSFVQLNDEQYF.

This clonotype was recorded a few times. The chain joins TRBV15 to TRBJ2-7; 7 nucleotides align to TRBD1. Germline assignment: CDR1 LNHNV and CDR2 YYDKDF (reference sequence). After removal of 3 bases from V and 0 bases from J, the junction contained 5 bases not matched to a gene. This CDR3 is built from 15 residues. The CDR3 DNA sequence: TGTGCCACCAGCAGGGGCCAGGGGGACTCCTACGAGCAGTACTTC. Its protein product is CATSRGQGDSYEQYF.

V usage is TRBV29-1 and J usage is TRBJ2-7; 7 nucleotides align to TRBD1. This CDR3 has 12 residues. V was clipped by 6 bases and J by 4 bases; unmatched bases: 6. Germline V gene lookup returns CDR1 SQVTM and CDR2 ANQGSEA. Here the CDR3 DNA reads TGCAGCGTCCCCGGGACAGATTACGAGCAGTACTTC. Amino acid sequence: CSVPGTDYEQYF.

The V and J genes are TRBV7-6 and TRBJ1-1; D is perhaps TRBD1 (6 bases). V was cut by 5 bases and J by 1 base, with 11 bases left in between. Germline CDR1 and CDR2: SGHVS and FNYEAQ. This CDR3 region has 14 residues. In DNA form, the CDR3 reads TGTGCCAGCAGCCTAAGGGGGGAGAACACTGAAGCTTTCTTT. Translated, it gives CASSLRGENTEAFF.

This clonotype was recorded a few times. This rearrangement joins TRBV6-2 or TRBV6-3 to TRBJ2-3; no definite D call. Trimming pared 6 bases from V and 4 bases from J, leaving 17 bases between. The CDR3 runs to 15 residues. Germline V gene lookup returns CDR1 MNHEY and CDR2 SVGEGT. The CDR3 DNA reads TGTGCCAGCAGCACTCCTACTTCGGGCGCAGATACGCAGTATTTT. Protein: CASSTPTSGADTQYF.

The V gene is TRBV20-1, the J gene TRBJ1-1; weak D call: TRBD1 (6 bases). The CDR3 runs to 11 residues. Trimming took off 6 bases at V and 4 bases at J, with 9 bases between the two ends. Germline CDR1 DFQATT, CDR2 SNEGSKA (reference sequence). CDR3 sequence: CSAPRGTEAFF. The CDR3 DNA reads TGCAGTGCCCCCAGGGGCACTGAAGCTTTCTTT.

The V gene is TRBV5-1, the J gene TRBJ2-3, with 8 bases that match TRBD2. The CDR3 length is 19 residues. Germline V CDR1 and CDR2: SGHRS, YFSETQ. V dropped 4 bases and J dropped 0; count of bases not matched to a gene: 16. CDR3 nucleotides: TGCGCCAGCAGCCGAGGCTATAGCGGGACGAAGACTAGCACAGATACGCAGTATTTT. Its protein is CASSRGYSGTKTSTDTQYF.

A few counts support this clonotype. The chain is built from TRBV5-7 and TRBJ2-7; the D is unclear. TRBV5-7 is noted as an ORF with a role that remains uncertain. V shed 0 bases and J shed 3 bases, with 13 bases lying between them. The CDR3 contains 15 residues. The CDR3 protein is CASSLDTLSCYEQYF. The CDR3 nucleotides read TGTGCCAGCAGCTTGGACACTCTAAGCTGCTACGAGCAGTACTTC.

This clonotype was detected ten times or more. The rearrangement uses TRBV7-2 and TRBJ1-2, with D unclear. CDR3 size: 12 residues. Trimming took 5 bases from V and 5 from J, leaving 9 bases between them. Germline V gene lookup returns CDR1 SGHTA and CDR2 FQGNSA. The CDR3 nucleotides read TGTGCCAGCAGCAGCGACCAGTATGGCTACACCTTC. It translates to CASSSDQYGYTF.

This clonotype was counted ten times or more. V usage is TRBV10-3 and J usage is TRBJ2-3; 7 bases are shared with TRBD1. With 7 bases clipped from V and 6 bases from J, the junction kept 4 bases outside the gene matches. The V gene's germline CDR1 is ENHRY and CDR2 SYGVKD. The CDR3 totals 12 residues. The DNA of the CDR3 is TGTGCCATCACCGACAGGGTTGATACGCAGTATTTT. Translating gives CAITDRVDTQYF.

The chain employs TRBV7-8 and TRBJ1-5; D is uncertain. CDR3 length equals 12 residues. With 3 bases removed from V and 6 bases from J, the gap between germline ends came to 6 bases. Germline CDR1 and CDR2: SGHVS and FQNEAQ. CDR3 sequence: CASSFGVQPQHF. The CDR3 nucleotides read TGTGCCAGCAGCTTCGGGGTTCAGCCCCAGCATTTT.

This rearrangement joins TRBV7-8 to TRBJ2-1, with 10 positions matching TRBD1. This CDR3 comprises 14 residues. Germline-derived CDR1 and CDR2 are SGHVS and FQNEAQ. The V gene end was trimmed by 4 bases and the J gene end by 5 bases; junction bases not matched to a gene: 2. The CDR3 sequence is CASSSGTGDNEQFF. The CDR3 DNA follows: TGTGCCAGCAGCTCCGGGACAGGGGACAATGAGCAGTTCTTC.

This clonotype was counted many times. The junction and the germline gene differ at one end; a read error may be behind it. The chain joins TRBV10-2 to TRBJ2-3; the match to TRBD2 covers 11 bases. CDR1 and CDR2 (germline): WSHSY, SAAADI. The CDR3 runs to 15 residues. CDR3 sequence (DNA): TGCGCCAGCAGTGGGACTAGCGGGCCTCCCCCCCAGGTGAATTTT. Its protein is CASSGTSGPPPQVNF.

Ten or more counts support this clonotype. The chain joins TRBV7-9 to TRBJ2-7, with D uncertain. Germline V CDR1 and CDR2: SEHNR, FQNEAQ (reference sequence). The CDR3 loop spans 11 amino acids. V lost 1 base and J lost 6, with 4 bases in between. CDR3 sequence (DNA): TGTGCCAGCAGCTTAGGCACCGAGCAGTACTTC. Its protein product is CASSLGTEQYF.

This clonotype was seen more than once but under ten times. The J gene is TRBJ1-5, the V gene TRBV2; D ambiguous. V dropped 8 bases and J dropped 7 bases, with 9 bases sitting between them. This CDR3 has 11 amino acids. The germline CDR1 and CDR2 sequences are SNHLY and FYNNEI. The CDR3 region has the DNA TGTGCCAGCGGTAGGGAGCAGCCCCAGCATTTT. Translated, it gives CASGREQPQHF.

The table lists this clonotype with a few counts. The chain combines TRBV12-3 or TRBV12-4 with TRBJ2-1; unclear D gene. This CDR3 contains 12 residues. With 4 bases removed from V and 7 bases from J, the gap between germline ends came to 8 bases. The CDR3 spells CASSYRLNEQFF. CDR3 DNA sequence: TGTGCCAGCAGTTATAGATTAAATGAGCAGTTCTTC.

The chain is built from TRBV12-3 or TRBV12-4 and TRBJ2-5; D is unclear. V lost 6 bases and J lost 5, with 13 bases in between. The CDR3 totals 13 residues. The CDR3 coding sequence is TGTGCCAGCAGCCAAAGGATATGGGAGACCCAGTACTTC. Protein sequence: CASSQRIWETQYF.

This clonotype was counted ten times or more. The V gene is TRBV5-1, the J gene TRBJ1-1; the D is unclear. CDR3 length equals 14 residues. In germline, CDR1 is SGHRS, CDR2 YFSETQ. Trimming cost V 1 base and J 0 bases, with 7 bases left between them. As DNA, the CDR3 is TGCGCCAGCAGCTTGTCGACTGTGAACACTGAAGCTTTCTTT. It is translated as CASSLSTVNTEAFF.

This chain uses TRBV6-5 with TRBJ1-5, with 10 bases aligning to TRBD1. Germline V gene data show CDR1 as MNHEY and CDR2 as SVGAGI. The CDR3 has 15 amino acids. V lost 5 bases and J lost 7; bases outside the gene matches: 8. CDR3 protein: CASSLGQGYRQPQHF. CDR3 nucleotides: TGTGCCAGCAGTCTGGGACAGGGGTATAGGCAGCCCCAGCATTTT.

This clonotype was counted between two and nine times. The chain employs TRBV20-1 and TRBJ2-3; no reliable D call. This CDR3 region has 13 residues. Germline V lookup: CDR1 DFQATT, CDR2 SNEGSKA (reference sequence). Trimming cost V 3 bases and J 1 base, with 8 bases left between them. The CDR3 region has the DNA TGCAGTGCTAGCGTCTCACGCACAGATACGCAGTATTTT. This encodes CSASVSRTDTQYF.

The V and J genes are TRBV6-6 and TRBJ2-7; D gene unclear. The CDR3 loop spans 12 amino acids. V shed 7 bases and J shed 4 bases, with 11 bases lying between them. The germline V gene encodes CDR1 MNHNY and CDR2 SVGAGI (reference sequence). CDR3 sequence: CASNSLGYEQYF. CDR3 coding DNA: TGTGCCAGCAACTCACTTGGGTACGAGCAGTACTTC.